This is a list of T cell receptor beta chains from one sample in a study of T cell responses to AZD1222 COVID-19 vaccine. TCRdb's table, derived via immunoSEQ multiplex PCR, lists solely in-frame clones and lacks some. The sample carries some 63,000 clones, around 83% recorded once. The sequenced sample was peripheral blood, obtained on day 0 of AZD1222 vaccination. These receptors were taken from an adult in good health. Both conserved end residues are part of each CDR3. The D gene is left open where the match is weak. A clone size is listed for some rows: how often the clone was seen (once, few, many), or a class if it is expanded.

NA,TRBV27,14,TRBJ1-2,NA,TGTGCCAGCAGCCTTTCTATCGTTGGCTATGGCTACACCTTC,CASSLSIVGYGYTF
NA,TRBV7-8,16,TRBJ2-2,TRBD2,TGTGCCAGCAGCCCCTTAGCGGGAGTGGACACCGGGGAGCTGTTTTTT,CASSPLAGVDTGELFF
NA,TRBV7-9,14,TRBJ1-2,NA,TGTGCCAGCAGCATCTTAGGGAGGGACTATGGCTACACCTTC,CASSILGRDYGYTF
NA,TRBV9,15,TRBJ2-7,TRBD1,TGTGCCAGCAGCTCTGGACAGGGGCCGGCCTACGAGCAGTACTTC,CASSSGQGPAYEQYF
NA,TRBV12-5,14,TRBJ2-1,TRBD1,TGTGCTAGTGGTACAGGACAGGGGGCGAATGAGCAGTTCTTC,CASGTGQGANEQFF
NA,TRBV5-4,15,TRBJ1-1,TRBD1,TGTGCCAGCAGCTCCCCCAGGGGGGTGAACACTGAAGCTTTCTTT,CASSSPRGVNTEAFF
NA,TRBV9,15,TRBJ2-1,NA,TGTGCCAGCAGCGAGGGTGGGACTGACTACAATGAGCAGTTCTTC,CASSEGGTDYNEQFF
NA,TRBV7-2,14,TRBJ2-7,NA,TGTGCCAGCAGCGAGGGCGGAGCCTACTACGAGCAGTACTTC,CASSEGGAYYEQYF
once,TRBV7-9,14,TRBJ2-5,NA,TGTGCCAGCAGCCCCCCAGGGGGGTTGAAGACCCAGTACTTC,CASSPPGGLKTQYF
NA,TRBV7-3,18,TRBJ2-5,TRBD2,TGTGCCAGCAGTCATGGGACTAGCGGGAGGGCCGATATTGAGACCCAGTACTTC,CASSHGTSGRADIETQYF
NA,TRBV19,14,TRBJ2-2,TRBD2,TGTGCCAGCAGACTAGCGGGAAAAACCGGGGAGCTGTTTTTT,CASRLAGKTGELFF